This T cell receptor (beta chain) is drawn from a study of blood T cell repertoires in COVID-19. Study summary: PBMCs, B-cell-depleted T cells, or T cells were the source of the cDNA or gDNA that made up the material.

CDR1 and CDR2 (germline): MDHEN, SYDVKM. V shed 8 bases and J 6 bases; nucleotides not matched to a gene: 8. CDR3 length: 13 residues. Original analysis: It was from reference gene primer amplification that nucleated cell counts were estimated. Sequencing was performed with immunoSEQ multiplex PCR; in TCRdb, only in-frame clones are kept and a portion is missing. V and J calls and clone size are as listed in that table; D and trimming were resolved from the DNA. The table includes 410,000 or so clones, around nine tenths detected once. Seattle patient enrollment occurred during active infection, with longitudinal follow-up thereafter.

This clonotype was sampled from a woman aged 40 to 50 with COVID-19, enrolled during active disease. The sequenced material came from peripheral blood. The V call is TRBV28, the J call TRBJ1-2; 8 positions match TRBD1. The CDR3 protein is CASWTGMRDGYTF. DNA for the CDR3: TGTGCCAGCTGGACAGGGATGAGAGATGGCTACACCTTC.